Below are 25 T cell receptor beta chains sequenced from a single sample in a study of control samples from healthy donors and cancer patients. Assay used: immunoSEQ multiplex PCR; TCRdb lists only in-frame clones, some missing. The table lists under 75,000 clones, roughly 85% of them singletons, with roughly 5% in the top ten. The sample was blood. The source is a man aged 40-49 years in good health.

The chain links TRBV24-1 to TRBJ2-7; a possible D gene is TRBD2 (5 bases). CDR1 and CDR2 from the germline V gene are KGHDR and SFDVKD. The V and J ends lost 2 bases and 2 bases respectively, with 9 bases between them. There are 14 residues in the CDR3. The CDR3 bases are TGTGCCACCAGTGATTCACGGCGGGCCTACGAGCAGTACTTC. This encodes CATSDSRRAYEQYF.

The rearrangement joins TRBV7-2 to TRBJ1-5; the D gene is possibly TRBD1 (6 bases). Deletions cut 1 base from V and 2 bases from J, with 18 bases between. This CDR3 has 18 amino acids. The germline V gene has CDR1 SGHTA and CDR2 FQGNSA. CDR3 sequence (DNA): TGTGCCAGCAGCTTAGTCGTCAGGGGAGGTGCTGGCAATCAGCCCCAGCATTTT. It is translated as CASSLVVRGGAGNQPQHF.

The chain carries TRBV19 and TRBJ1-1; D is uncertain. There are 14 residues in the CDR3. The ends were cut back, 3 bases at V and 5 bases at J, with 13 bases in the middle. The germline V gene has CDR1 LNHDA and CDR2 SQIVND (reference sequence). In DNA form, the CDR3 reads TGTGCCAGTAGTATTGCTTTACGGGGAACTGAAGCTTTCTTT. This sequence encodes CASSIALRGTEAFF.

V usage is TRBV4-2 and J usage is TRBJ2-1, with TRBD2 matching 9 bases. V dropped 6 bases and J dropped 5; count of bases not matched to a gene: 8. CDR3 length: 15 amino acids. Germline V gene lookup returns CDR1 LGHNA and CDR2 YNFKEQ. The CDR3 here is CASSPSSGVHNEQFF. CDR3 in DNA: TGTGCCAGCAGTCCCTCTAGCGGGGTTCACAATGAGCAGTTCTTC.

The rearrangement links TRBV27 to TRBJ2-5; D is uncertain. The CDR3 is 15 residues long. CDR1 and CDR2 (germline): MNHEY, SMNVEV (reference sequence). V lost 1 base and J lost 3, with 12 bases in between. CDR3 in DNA: TGTGCCAGCAGTTTATTCAACGGAGAGAAAGAGACCCAGTACTTC. Protein product: CASSLFNGEKETQYF.

This clone was seen just once. J is TRBJ2-6 and V is TRBV3-1 (or the pseudogene TRBV3-2), with 8 nucleotides matching TRBD1. V dropped 4 bases and J dropped 2; count of bases not matched to a gene: 10. Germline lookup yields CDR1 LGHDT and CDR2 YNNKEL (reference sequence). The CDR3 is 18 residues long. CDR3 nucleotides: TGTGCCAGCAGCCGAAGACAGGGGAGATTCGCTGGGGCCAACGTCCTGACTTTC. It translates to CASSRRQGRFAGANVLTF.

This clone was observed once. The chain couples TRBV6-6 to TRBJ1-2, with D tentatively TRBD1 (5 bases). V lost 5 bases to trimming and J lost 7 bases, with 14 bases between them. CDR1 MNHNY and CDR2 SVGAGI come from the germline V gene (reference sequence). The CDR3 totals 13 residues. CDR3 amino acids: CASSPTRGGGYTF. DNA for the CDR3: TGTGCCAGCAGTCCTACCCGGGGGGGTGGCTACACCTTC.

This clone turned up a few times. This chain links TRBV3-1 (or the pseudogene TRBV3-2) with TRBJ1-5; D unclear. The germline V gene encodes CDR1 LGHDT and CDR2 YNNKEL (reference sequence). V lost 1 base and J 2 bases, leaving 9 bases between the germline ends. CDR3 size: 15 residues. CDR3 DNA sequence: TGTGCCAGCAGCCAAGGTGTCTCGGGCAATCAGCCCCAGCATTTT. Amino acid sequence: CASSQGVSGNQPQHF.

Only one count was recorded for this clone. V is TRBV7-9 and J is TRBJ1-4; 7 nucleotides align to TRBD1. The CDR3 loop spans 14 amino acids. V lost 5 bases to trimming and J lost 5 bases; unmatched junction nucleotides: 5. The germline V gene has CDR1 SEHNR and CDR2 FQNEAQ (reference sequence). CDR3 in DNA: TGTGCCAGCAGCGCCAGGGGGACCAATGAAAAACTGTTTTTT. This codes for CASSARGTNEKLFF.

The V call is TRBV2, the J call TRBJ2-7, with 14 positions matching TRBD2. There are 13 residues in the CDR3. J gave up 6 bases and V 8 bases, and 3 bases lay outside the gene matches. Per the germline V gene, CDR1 is SNHLY and CDR2 is FYNNEI. The CDR3 bases are TGTGCCAGCGGGACTAGCGGGAGTGGCGAGCAGTACTTC. Translating gives CASGTSGSGEQYF.

J is TRBJ1-2 and V is TRBV18; perhaps TRBD1 as D (5 bases). The V and J ends lost 8 bases and 1 base respectively, with 11 bases between them. CDR3 length equals 13 residues. Germline lookup yields CDR1 KGHSH and CDR2 LQKENI. The CDR3 sequence: CASPKDSNYGYTF. CDR3 DNA: TGTGCCAGCCCTAAAGACAGTAACTATGGCTACACCTTC.

The chain joins TRBV19 to TRBJ2-3, with 11 bases that match TRBD2. The V gene end was trimmed by 5 bases and the J gene end by 1 base; junction bases not matched to a gene: 11. The CDR3 covers 18 residues. Germline assignment: CDR1 LNHDA and CDR2 SQIVND (reference sequence). The CDR3 here is CASSAFGTSGMGTDTQYF. The CDR3 nucleotides are TGTGCCAGTAGTGCCTTCGGGACTAGCGGTATGGGCACAGATACGCAGTATTTT.

This sequence joins TRBV6-6 and TRBJ2-2; D is undetermined. V was clipped by 0 bases and J by 2 bases, with 10 bases between them. The CDR3 is 16 residues long. Germline V gene lookup returns CDR1 MNHNY and CDR2 SVGAGI (reference sequence). In DNA form, the CDR3 reads TGTGCCAGCAGTTACTCAGCAAGACATAACACCGGGGAGCTGTTTTTT. This gives the protein CASSYSARHNTGELFF.

The chain employs TRBV5-8 and TRBJ1-1; possible D gene TRBD1, 6 bases. The ends were cut back, 2 bases at V and 4 bases at J, with 21 bases in the middle. Germline CDR1 reads SGHTS; CDR2 reads YDEGEE. The CDR3 covers 17 residues. The DNA for the CDR3 is TGTGCCAGCAGCTTCGGTACAGGGCCGCTTGGGATCACTGAAGCTTTCTTT. Residues: CASSFGTGPLGITEAFF.

The chain uses TRBV24-1 and TRBJ1-2; D ambiguous. The germline V and J ends were trimmed by 4 bases and 0 bases, with 5 bases remaining between them. Germline loops: CDR1 KGHDR, CDR2 SFDVKD. The CDR3 runs 13 residues. The CDR3 is CATSDTANYGYTF. The CDR3 DNA reads TGTGCCACCAGTGACACGGCTAACTATGGCTACACCTTC.

The chain has TRBV19 and TRBJ1-2; the D is unclear. CDR1 is LNHDA, CDR2 SQIVND, per germline (reference sequence). The CDR3 loop spans 14 amino acids. The germline V and J ends were trimmed by 0 bases and 8 bases, with 13 bases remaining between them. The CDR3 is CASSIDRELRGYTF. Written as DNA, the CDR3 is TGTGCCAGTAGTATAGATCGGGAGTTGCGGGGCTACACCTTC. Together with reference TRBV19 and TRBJ1-2, the CDR3 gives the full variable domain: DGGITQSPKYLFRKEGQNVTLSCEQNLNHDAMYWYRQDPGQGLRLIYYSQIVNDFQKGDIAEGYSVSREKKESFPLTVTSAQKNPTAFYLCASSIDRELRGYTFGSGTRLTVV.

The chain carries TRBV19 and TRBJ2-2; D may be TRBD2 (6 bases). Deletions cut 5 bases from V and 1 base from J, with 11 bases between. This CDR3 comprises 15 residues. Per the germline V gene, CDR1 is LNHDA and CDR2 is SQIVND (reference sequence). CDR3 sequence (DNA): TGTGCCAGTAGTCCGGGGACTGGGAACACCGGGGAGCTGTTTTTT. Residues: CASSPGTGNTGELFF.

V and J are TRBV6-5 and TRBJ1-2, with 7 positions matching TRBD1. Germline CDR1 and CDR2: MNHEY and SVGAGI. The CDR3 runs to 15 residues. Trimming took 0 bases from V and 4 from J; bases not matched to a gene: 5. The DNA for the CDR3 is TGTGCCAGCAGTTACTCGATTCAGGGGGGCTATGGCTACACCTTC. Translated, it gives CASSYSIQGGYGYTF.

This chain links TRBV27 with TRBJ1-2, with 7 bases lining up with TRBD1. CDR1 is MNHEY and CDR2 is SMNVEV in the germline V gene (reference sequence). Trimming removed 6 bases from V and 5 bases from J; junction bases left unmatched: 6. The CDR3 contains 13 residues. CDR3 nucleotide sequence: TGTGCCAGCAGCCTCGACAGGGAGTATGGCTACACCTTC. It codes for CASSLDREYGYTF.

This clone appeared a few times. This sequence joins TRBV7-6 and TRBJ2-1, with D tentatively TRBD1 (5 bases). Germline lookup yields CDR1 SGHVS and CDR2 FNYEAQ. Between the trimmed V and J ends, which lost 1 base and 12 bases, there was a span of 19 bases. This CDR3 spans 15 amino acids. CDR3 sequence (DNA): TGTGCCAGCAGCTTAGGGCCAGGACACACCCGGTGGCAGTTCTTC. The encoded protein is CASSLGPGHTRWQFF.

The J gene is TRBJ1-6, the V gene TRBV7-6, with 7 bases aligning to TRBD1. The CDR3 has 16 amino acids. The J segment lost 4 bases and the V segment lost 5 bases, leaving 8 bases of the junction unmatched. Germline assignment: CDR1 SGHVS and CDR2 FNYEAQ. CDR3 in amino acids: CASSPGEGAYNSPLHF. As DNA, the CDR3 is TGTGCCAGCAGCCCTGGAGAGGGGGCTTATAATTCACCCCTCCACTTT. The variable domain in full, with the rest retrieved from reference TRBV7-6 and TRBJ1-6, is GAGVSQSPRYKVTKRGQDVALRCDPISGHVSLYWYRQALGQGPEFLTYFNYEAQQDKSGLPNDRFSAERPEGSISTLTIQRTEQRDSAMYRCASSPGEGAYNSPLHFGNGTRLTVT.

The chain recombines TRBV5-1 with TRBJ2-1; D may correspond to TRBD1 or TRBD2 (6 bases each). Germline lookup yields CDR1 SGHRS and CDR2 YFSETQ. V was pared by 4 bases and J by 6 bases, with 20 bases between. The CDR3 runs 16 residues. In DNA, the CDR3 is TGCGCCAGCAGCAAAGGGACGGGGGCCCGGGGCAATGAGCAGTTCTTC. Amino acids: CASSKGTGARGNEQFF.

This chain joins TRBV7-2 and TRBJ2-7, with TRBD1 as a possible D gene (6 bases). Trimming removed 5 bases at V and 1 base at J, with 15 bases between. CDR1 and CDR2 (germline): SGHTA, FQGNSA. This CDR3 region has 15 residues. CDR3 amino acids: CASSPYLDSSYEQYF. CDR3 DNA sequence: TGTGCCAGCAGCCCTTATTTGGACAGTTCCTACGAGCAGTACTTC.

A single count supports this clone. The rearrangement uses TRBV19 and TRBJ1-1; D uncertain. Germline CDR1 reads LNHDA; CDR2 reads SQIVND (reference sequence). The CDR3 consists of 13 residues. Deletions cut 3 bases from V and 3 bases from J, with 8 bases between. The CDR3 DNA reads as TGTGCCAGTAGTATGCGGCCAGACACTGAAGCTTTCTTT. Its protein is CASSMRPDTEAFF.

The chain has TRBV6-5 and TRBJ1-2; 11 nucleotides line up with TRBD1. J lost 6 bases, V lost 0 bases, and 3 bases had no gene match. The germline CDR1 and CDR2 sequences are MNHEY and SVGAGI. The CDR3 extends over 15 amino acids. DNA for the CDR3: TGTGCCAGCAGTTACTCCCGGACAGGGGGCAATGGCTACACCTTC. Translation: CASSYSRTGGNGYTF.